Presented here are 11 T cell receptor beta chains from one specimen sequenced in a study of shared clonotypes between healthy human individuals (dated by TCRdb to the early 2020s). The library was obtained by the immunoSEQ multiplex PCR assay. In its TCRdb copy, this immuneACCESS table keeps in-frame sequences only and misses some clones. Where compared with another copy, unresolved V genes explain less than half of these, and the others have no known cause. The sample data list 2 million to 2.5 million clones, and approximately 95% of these were observed just once. The ten largest clones represent 0.1% to 0.15% of the sample. The sequencing input was naive CD4+ T cells sorted from blood. Taken with the paper, the label for cell subset or site translates to: CD45RA+ positively selected. These receptors all come from a man aged 18 to 30 in good health.

This clone appeared many times. V gene TRBV25-1 combines with J gene TRBJ2-7; the D gene could be TRBD1 or TRBD2 (5 bases each). The CDR3 length is 16 residues. Between the trimmed V and J ends, which lost 10 bases and 2 bases, there was a span of 24 bases. Germline loops: CDR1 MGHDK, CDR2 SYGVNS. CDR3 residues: CATFTRDRSVTYEQYF. In DNA form, the CDR3 reads TGTGCCACCTTCACCCGGGACCGATCCGTTACCTACGAGCAGTACTTC.

The chain has TRBV27 and TRBJ2-2, with a possible D match to TRBD2 (5 bases). The germline gives CDR1 MNHEY, CDR2 SMNVEV (reference sequence). The CDR3 extends over 16 amino acids. V gave up 5 bases and J gave up 0 bases, with 13 bases separating them. The CDR3 bases are TGTGCCAGCAGTCCTTATAGGACTGCGAACACCGGGGAGCTGTTTTTT. It is translated as CASSPYRTANTGELFF.

This clone has a single count. J is TRBJ2-5 and V is TRBV6-1; 11 positions match TRBD2. After removal of 1 base from V and 7 bases from J, the junction contained 20 bases not matched to a gene. Germline CDR1 MNHNS, CDR2 SASEGT. The CDR3 extends over 20 amino acids. CDR3 sequence (DNA): TGTGCCAGCAGTGAAGGCCCAGGGGGCCGACTAGCGGGGATTGTGGCGACCCAGTACTTC. Translation gives CASSEGPGGRLAGIVATQYF.

The rearrangement uses TRBV2 and TRBJ1-3, with unresolved D. The CDR3 is 13 residues long. Germline V gene sequence: CDR1 SNHLY, CDR2 FYNNEI. Trimming shortened V by 10 bases and J by 0 bases, and 10 bases separated the two germline ends. The CDR3 DNA sequence: TGTGCCACCGTTCGGGTCTCTGGAAACACCATATATTTT. Amino acid sequence: CATVRVSGNTIYF.

Details on this clone: This CDR3 is also generated by other DNA sequences in the sample. This chain links TRBV18 with TRBJ2-3; D call uncertain. The CDR3 has 13 residues. V shed 0 bases and J shed 3 bases, with 4 bases lying between them. Germline CDR1 KGHSH, CDR2 LQKENI. This chain's CDR3 is CASSPPATDTQYF. Written as DNA, the CDR3 is TGTGCCAGCTCACCACCAGCAACAGATACGCAGTATTTT. Full variable domain (missing parts from reference TRBV18 and TRBJ2-3): NAGVMQNPRHLVRRRGQEARLRCSPMKGHSHVYWYRQLPEEGLKFMVYLQKENIIDESGMPKERFSAEFPKEGPSILRIQQVVRGDSAAYFCASSPPATDTQYFGPGTRLTVL.

V usage is TRBV5-4 and J usage is TRBJ2-7; 9 nucleotides match TRBD2. CDR1 is SGHNT and CDR2 is YYREEE in the germline V gene (reference sequence). V gave up 2 bases and J gave up 1 base; unmatched junction bases: 7. The CDR3 loop spans 16 amino acids. CDR3 residues: CASSLAGTSLSYEQYF. The CDR3 DNA reads TGTGCCAGCAGCTTAGCCGGGACTAGCCTTTCCTACGAGCAGTACTTC.

A note on this clone: The same CDR3 can be traced to other DNA sequences in this sample. The chain uses TRBV11-2 and TRBJ2-2, with D unclear. The V gene lost 2 bases and the J gene lost 2 bases, with 9 bases spanning the gap. The CDR3 length is 15 residues. Looked up from germline, CDR1 is SGHAT and CDR2 is FQNNGV. The CDR3 DNA is TGTGCCAGCAGCTTACGGGCAGGCAACACCGGGGAGCTGTTTTTT. Translating it yields CASSLRAGNTGELFF.

This clone was seen once. This may stem from a read error, because a much larger clone lies one nucleotide away. This sequence joins TRBV6-1 and TRBJ2-7; D not resolved. Germline CDR1 is MNHNS and CDR2 is SASEGT. The CDR3 is 11 residues long. V lost 6 bases to trimming and J lost 3 bases, with 6 bases between them. In nucleotides, the CDR3 is TGTGCCAGCAGGGAAAGCTACGAGCAGTACTTC. Its translation: CASRESYEQYF.

This clone was counted once. The chain couples TRBV5-6 to TRBJ1-2; D might be TRBD1 (5 bases). Germline V gene sequence: CDR1 SGHDT, CDR2 YYEEEE. Trimming took 2 bases from V and 3 from J, leaving 20 bases between them. CDR3 length: 17 residues. The CDR3 bases are TGTGCCAGCAGCTTAACGGCAGGGTCCAGATCTTACTATGGCTACACCTTC. This codes for CASSLTAGSRSYYGYTF.

This sequence joins TRBV6-5 and TRBJ1-1; D not resolved. This CDR3 is 14 amino acids long. V was pared by 8 bases and J by 1 base, with 14 bases between. Looked up from germline, CDR1 is MNHEY and CDR2 is SVGAGI. CDR3 in amino acids: CASFSFVQNTEAFF. In nucleotides, the CDR3 is TGTGCCAGCTTTAGTTTCGTCCAGAACACTGAAGCTTTCTTT.

This chain uses TRBV6-1 with TRBJ1-4; 8 bases match TRBD1. The CDR3 has 19 residues. V lost 2 bases to trimming and J lost 3 bases; unmatched junction nucleotides: 14. Looked up from germline, CDR1 is MNHNS and CDR2 is SASEGT. The CDR3 region has the DNA TGTGCCAGCAGTGAAAATCACAGGGGGAGCGGGTACCCTAATGAAAAACTGTTTTTT. Translation: CASSENHRGSGYPNEKLFF.